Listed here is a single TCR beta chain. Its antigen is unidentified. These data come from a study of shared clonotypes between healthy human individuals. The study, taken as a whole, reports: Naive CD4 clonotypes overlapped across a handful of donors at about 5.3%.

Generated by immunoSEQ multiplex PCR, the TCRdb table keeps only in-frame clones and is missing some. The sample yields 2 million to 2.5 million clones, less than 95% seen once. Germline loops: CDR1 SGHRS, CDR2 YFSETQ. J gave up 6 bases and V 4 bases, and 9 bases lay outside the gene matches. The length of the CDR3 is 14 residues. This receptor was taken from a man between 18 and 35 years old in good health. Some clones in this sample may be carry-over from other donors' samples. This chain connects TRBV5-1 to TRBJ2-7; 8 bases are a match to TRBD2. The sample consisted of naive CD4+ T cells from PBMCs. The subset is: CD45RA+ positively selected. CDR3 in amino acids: CASSTAAGVGEQYF. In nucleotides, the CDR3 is TGCGCCAGCAGCACCGCAGCGGGAGTAGGCGAGCAGTACTTC. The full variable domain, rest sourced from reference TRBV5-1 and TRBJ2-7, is KAGVTQTPRYLIKTRGQQVTLSCSPISGHRSVSWYQQTPGQGLQFLFEYFSETQRNKGNFPGRFSGRQFSNSRSEMNVSTLELGDSALYLCASSTAAGVGEQYFGPGTRLTVT.